A single sample gave rise to the 9 T cell receptor beta chains below, sequenced in a study of metastatic and nonmetastatic thyroid tumors. Ahead of thyroid surgery, no patient had received treatment of any kind. TCRdb re-called clones from the PCR reads using MiXCR. The table has approximately 18,000 clones, roughly 24% seen once. Sequencing was performed on tumor tissue. Receptors originate from a female donor with papillary thyroid cancer or a benign thyroid nodule (not recorded which). Some clones in this sample may be carry-over from other donors' samples.

V gene TRBV18 combines with J gene TRBJ2-5, with TRBD1 matching 7 bases. The ends lost 6 bases at V and 5 bases at J; junction bases unmatched: 9. The germline V gene has CDR1 KGHSH and CDR2 LQKENI. The CDR3 covers 14 residues. CDR3 DNA sequence: TGTGCCAGCTCGGCACAGGGGCTGGGGGAGACCCAGTACTTC. It translates to CASSAQGLGETQYF. Full variable domain (outside the CDR3, taken from reference TRBV18 and TRBJ2-5): NAGVMQNPRHLVRRRGQEARLRCSPMKGHSHVYWYRQLPEEGLKFMVYLQKENIIDESGMPKERFSAEFPKEGPSILRIQQVVRGDSAAYFCASSAQGLGETQYFGPGTRLLVL.

Judged by abundance, this clone is medium-sized. V is TRBV20-1 and J is TRBJ2-7, with D perhaps assigned TRBD1 or TRBD2 (6 bases each). V was shortened by 0 bases and J by 5 bases, with 20 bases between the two germline ends. The CDR3 length is 16 residues. Germline values: CDR1 DFQATT, CDR2 SNEGSKA (reference sequence). DNA for the CDR3: TGCAGTGCTAGAGATAATTTAGGGGGGACGCGGAACGAGCAGTACTTC. It specifies CSARDNLGGTRNEQYF.

The chain links TRBV20-1 to TRBJ2-7; maybe TRBD2 (5 bases). Germline CDR1 reads DFQATT; CDR2 reads SNEGSKA (reference sequence). With 1 base removed from V and 7 bases from J, the gap between germline ends came to 11 bases. The CDR3 loop spans 12 amino acids. Here the CDR3 reads CSARVRAREQYF. Here the CDR3 DNA reads TGCAGTGCTAGAGTGAGGGCGCGTGAGCAGTACTTC.

To note about this clone: One junction end does not reproduce the germline sequence, and a read error may be involved. The chain recombines TRBV19 with TRBJ2-5; 7 bases are shared with TRBD2. Germline V gene data show CDR1 as LNHDA and CDR2 as SQIVND (reference sequence). The CDR3 is 14 residues long. CDR3 protein: CASSIGGGVETHYF. CDR3 DNA: TGTGCCAGTAGTATCGGGGGAGGGGTGGAGACCCATTACTTC.

The sample holds many counts of this clone. This sample includes further DNA sequences coding for the same CDR3. J is TRBJ1-5 and V is TRBV20-1, with D possibly being TRBD1 (5 bases). CDR3 length: 13 residues. V was trimmed by 3 bases and J by 10 bases, leaving 16 bases between them. Per the germline V gene, CDR1 is DFQATT and CDR2 is SNEGSKA (reference sequence). The CDR3 region is CSARKRGGKPQHF. The CDR3 DNA reads TGCAGTGCTAGGAAGAGGGGCGGTAAACCCCAGCATTTT.

By share, this clone ranks as medium-sized (0.01 to 0.1%). V and J are TRBV6-1 and TRBJ1-6; D is unresolved. The V gene lost 7 bases and the J gene lost 0 bases, with 13 bases spanning the gap. The germline CDR1 and CDR2 sequences are MNHNS and SASEGT. This CDR3 has 16 amino acids. The CDR3 sequence is CASKLDPSSYNSPLHF. Written as DNA, the CDR3 is TGTGCCAGCAAACTGGACCCGAGCTCCTATAATTCACCCCTCCACTTT.

This clone was counted a few times. J is TRBJ1-2 and V is TRBV12-3 or TRBV12-4, with D maybe TRBD1 (5 bases). The CDR3 runs 13 residues. V was cut by 9 bases and J by 9 bases, with 20 bases left in between. Written as DNA, the CDR3 is TGTGCCAGTGTTAAGCAAGGGGTTGATCGCTACACCTTC. It translates to CASVKQGVDRYTF.

This clone was recorded at least ten times. This chain connects TRBV3-1 to TRBJ2-5, with D unclear. This CDR3 has 17 residues. V gave up 1 base and J gave up 0 bases, with 15 bases separating them. The germline CDR1 and CDR2 sequences are LGHDT and YNNKEL (reference sequence). The CDR3, as DNA: TGTGCCAGCAGCCAAGTAACTGCCAAAATGTACCAAGAGACCCAGTACTTC. This sequence encodes CASSQVTAKMYQETQYF.

This clone was seen at least ten times. The chain uses TRBV18 and TRBJ2-1; 10 bases are shared with TRBD1. CDR3 length: 16 amino acids. Looked up from germline, CDR1 is KGHSH and CDR2 is LQKENI. Unmatched junction bases numbered 7, after V lost 0 bases and J lost 8 bases. The CDR3 DNA reads TGTGCCAGCTCACCACCACGCAGACAGGGGGCAGATGAGCAGTTCTTC. It encodes CASSPPRRQGADEQFF.